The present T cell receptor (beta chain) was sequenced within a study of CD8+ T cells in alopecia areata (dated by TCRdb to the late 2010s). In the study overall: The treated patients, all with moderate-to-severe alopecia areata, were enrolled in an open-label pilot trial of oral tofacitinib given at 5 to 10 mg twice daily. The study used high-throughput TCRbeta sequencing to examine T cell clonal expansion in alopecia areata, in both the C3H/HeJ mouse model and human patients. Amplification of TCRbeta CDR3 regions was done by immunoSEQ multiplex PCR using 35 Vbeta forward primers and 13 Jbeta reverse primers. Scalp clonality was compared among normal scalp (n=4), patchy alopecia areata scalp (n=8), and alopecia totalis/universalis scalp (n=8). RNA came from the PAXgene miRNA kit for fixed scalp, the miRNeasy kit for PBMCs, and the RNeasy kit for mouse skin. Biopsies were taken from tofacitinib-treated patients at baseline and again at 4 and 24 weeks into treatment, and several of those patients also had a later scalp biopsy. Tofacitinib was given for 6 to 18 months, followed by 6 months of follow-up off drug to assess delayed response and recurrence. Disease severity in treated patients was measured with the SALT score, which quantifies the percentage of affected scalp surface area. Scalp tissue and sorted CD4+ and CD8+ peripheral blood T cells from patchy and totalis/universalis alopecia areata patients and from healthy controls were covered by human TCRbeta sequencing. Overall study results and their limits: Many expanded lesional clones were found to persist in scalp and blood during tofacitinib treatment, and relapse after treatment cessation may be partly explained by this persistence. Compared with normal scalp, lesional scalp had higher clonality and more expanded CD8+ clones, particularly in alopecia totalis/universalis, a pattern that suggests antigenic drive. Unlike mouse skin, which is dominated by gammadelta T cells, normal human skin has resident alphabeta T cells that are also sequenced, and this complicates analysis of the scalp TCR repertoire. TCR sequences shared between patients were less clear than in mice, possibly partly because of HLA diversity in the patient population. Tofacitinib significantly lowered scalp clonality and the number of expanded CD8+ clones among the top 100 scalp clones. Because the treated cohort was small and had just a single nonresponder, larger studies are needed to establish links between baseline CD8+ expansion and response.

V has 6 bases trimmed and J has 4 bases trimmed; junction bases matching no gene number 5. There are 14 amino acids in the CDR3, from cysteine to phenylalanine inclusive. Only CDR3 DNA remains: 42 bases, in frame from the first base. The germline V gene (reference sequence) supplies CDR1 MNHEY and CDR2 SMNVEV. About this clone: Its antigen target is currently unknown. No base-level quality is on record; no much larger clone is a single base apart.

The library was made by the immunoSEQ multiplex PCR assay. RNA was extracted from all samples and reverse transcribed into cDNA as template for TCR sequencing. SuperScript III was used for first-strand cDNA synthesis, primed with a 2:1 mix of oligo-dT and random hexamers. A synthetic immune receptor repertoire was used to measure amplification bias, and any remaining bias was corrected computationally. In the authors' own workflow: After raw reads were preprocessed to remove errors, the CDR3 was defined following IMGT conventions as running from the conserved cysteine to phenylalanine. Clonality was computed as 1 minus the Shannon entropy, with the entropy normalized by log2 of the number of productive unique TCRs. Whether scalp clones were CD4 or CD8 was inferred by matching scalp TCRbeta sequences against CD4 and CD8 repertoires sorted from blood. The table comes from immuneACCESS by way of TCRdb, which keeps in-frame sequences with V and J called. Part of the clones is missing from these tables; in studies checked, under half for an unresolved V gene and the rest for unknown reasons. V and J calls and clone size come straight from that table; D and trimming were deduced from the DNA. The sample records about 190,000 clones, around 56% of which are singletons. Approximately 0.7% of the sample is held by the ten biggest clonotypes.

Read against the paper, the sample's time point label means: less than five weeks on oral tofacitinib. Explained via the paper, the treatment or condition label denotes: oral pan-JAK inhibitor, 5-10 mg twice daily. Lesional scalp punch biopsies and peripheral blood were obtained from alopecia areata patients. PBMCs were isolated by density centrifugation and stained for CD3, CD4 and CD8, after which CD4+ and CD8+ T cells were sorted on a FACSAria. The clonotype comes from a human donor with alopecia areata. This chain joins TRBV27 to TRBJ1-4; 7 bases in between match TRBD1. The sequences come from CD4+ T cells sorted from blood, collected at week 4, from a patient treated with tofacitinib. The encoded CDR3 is CASRSTGVNEKLFF. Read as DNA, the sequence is TGTGCCAGCAGGTCAACAGGGGTTAATGAAAAACTGTTTTTT. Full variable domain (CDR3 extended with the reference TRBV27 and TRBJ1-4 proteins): EAQVTQNPRYLITVTGKKLTVTCSQNMNHEYMSWYRQDPGLGLRQIYYSMNVEVTDKGDVPEGYKVSRKEKRNFPLILESPSPNQTSLYFCASRSTGVNEKLFFGSGTQLSVL.